The clone carrying this TCR beta chain appeared once. This sample is part of a study of blood T cell repertoires in COVID-19. Libraries were prepared by immunoSEQ multiplex PCR; TCRdb keeps only in-frame clonotypes and omits some of them. This table holds about 220,000 clones, under 90% found once. The CDR3 loop spans 10 amino acids. V dropped 4 bases and J dropped 8 bases, with 5 bases sitting between them. Germline CDR1 and CDR2: GTSNPN and SVGIG (reference sequence). This chain uses TRBV30 with TRBJ1-4; the D is unclear. This clonotype originated in a woman aged 80 or over with acute or convalescent COVID-19. Sample: peripheral blood. CDR3 in amino acids: CAWIVEKLFF. As DNA, the CDR3 is TGTGCCTGGATCGTCGAAAAACTGTTTTTT. Full variable domain (rest looked up from reference TRBV30 and TRBJ1-4): SQTIHQWPATLVQPVGSPLSLECTVEGTSNPNLYWYRQAAGRGLQLLFYSVGIGQISSEVPQNLSASRPQDRQFILSSKKLLLSDSGFYLCAWIVEKLFFGSGTQLSVL.